Described below is a single TCR beta chain sequence and its context. This record comes from a study of blood T cell repertoires in COVID-19. Study at large: The United States, Italy and Spain provided the acute and convalescent COVID-19 samples. From T cells, B-cell-depleted T cells, or PBMCs came the material, which was cDNA or gDNA.

In the authors' methods: Reference gene primer amplification gave nucleated cell count estimates. Some clones are missing from TCRdb's copy, which holds only in-frame ones; the method was immunoSEQ multiplex PCR. The V and J calls and clone size are taken from that table; D and trimming were inferred from the DNA. The sample consists of some 250,000 clones, approximately 83% of them appearing once. Unmatched junction bases numbered 9, after V lost 0 bases and J lost 2 bases. CDR1 SGHRS and CDR2 YFSETQ come from the germline V gene. The CDR3 is 18 amino acids. The chain uses TRBV5-1 and TRBJ2-5; 11 bases are shared with TRBD1. The specimen sequenced was peripheral blood. This clonotype originated in a woman aged 80 or over with acute or convalescent COVID-19. CDR3 protein: CASSLAGTGGGSQETQYF. In nucleotides, the CDR3 is TGCGCCAGCAGCTTGGCGGGGACAGGGGGAGGGTCGCAAGAGACCCAGTACTTC.